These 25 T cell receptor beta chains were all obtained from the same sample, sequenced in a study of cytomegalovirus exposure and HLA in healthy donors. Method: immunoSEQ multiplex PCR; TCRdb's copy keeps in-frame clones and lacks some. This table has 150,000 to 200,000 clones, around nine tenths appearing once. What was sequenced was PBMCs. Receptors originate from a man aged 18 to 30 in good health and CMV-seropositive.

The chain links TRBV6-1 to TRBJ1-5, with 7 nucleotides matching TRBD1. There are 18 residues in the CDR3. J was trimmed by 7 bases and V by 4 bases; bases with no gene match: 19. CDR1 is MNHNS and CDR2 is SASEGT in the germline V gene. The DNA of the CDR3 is TGTGCCAGCAGTGGTAGACAGGGCACAGCTCTGAAGGGCCAGCCCCAGCATTTT. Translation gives CASSGRQGTALKGQPQHF.

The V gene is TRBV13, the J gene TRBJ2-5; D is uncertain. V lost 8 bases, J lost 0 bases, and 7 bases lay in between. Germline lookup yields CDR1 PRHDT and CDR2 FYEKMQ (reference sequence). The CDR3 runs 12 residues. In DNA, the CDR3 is TGTGCCAGCTCCTCGTACCAAGAGACCCAGTACTTC. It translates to CASSSYQETQYF.

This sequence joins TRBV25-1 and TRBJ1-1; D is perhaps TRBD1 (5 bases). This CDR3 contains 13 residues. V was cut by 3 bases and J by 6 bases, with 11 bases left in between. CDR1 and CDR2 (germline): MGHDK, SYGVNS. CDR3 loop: CASSDGPGAEAFF. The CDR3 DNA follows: TGTGCCAGCAGTGATGGTCCGGGGGCTGAAGCTTTCTTT.

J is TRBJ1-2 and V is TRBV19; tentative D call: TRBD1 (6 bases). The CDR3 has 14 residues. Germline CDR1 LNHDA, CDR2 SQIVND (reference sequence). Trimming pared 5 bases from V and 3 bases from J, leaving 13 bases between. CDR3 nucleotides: TGTGCCAGTAGTCCCGACAGGTTTTACTATGGCTACACCTTC. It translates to CASSPDRFYYGYTF.

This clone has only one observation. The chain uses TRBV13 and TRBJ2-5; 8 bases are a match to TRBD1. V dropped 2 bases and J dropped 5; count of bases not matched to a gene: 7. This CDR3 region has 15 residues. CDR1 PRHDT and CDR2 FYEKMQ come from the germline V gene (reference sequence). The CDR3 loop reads CASSLKGQGTETQYF. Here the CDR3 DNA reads TGTGCCAGCAGCTTAAAAGGACAGGGCACGGAGACCCAGTACTTC.

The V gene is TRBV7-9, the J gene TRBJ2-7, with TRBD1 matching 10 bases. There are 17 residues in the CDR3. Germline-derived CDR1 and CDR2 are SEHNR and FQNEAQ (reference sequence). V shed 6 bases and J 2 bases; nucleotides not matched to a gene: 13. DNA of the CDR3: TGTGCCAGCAGGCGCCGGGACAGGGGACTCCCCGCCTACGAGCAGTACTTC. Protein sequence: CASRRRDRGLPAYEQYF.

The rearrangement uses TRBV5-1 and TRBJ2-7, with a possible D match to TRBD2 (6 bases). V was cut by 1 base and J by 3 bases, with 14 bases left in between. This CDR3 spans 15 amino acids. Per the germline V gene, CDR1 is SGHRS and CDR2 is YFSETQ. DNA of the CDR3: TGCGCCAGCAGCTTGTTTGGCGGGACTTACTACGAGCAGTACTTC. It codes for CASSLFGGTYYEQYF.

For the CDR3, the DNA is TGCAGCGTTGAAGTACGGGGGGTGAACACTGAAGCTTTCTTT. Translating gives CSVEVRGVNTEAFF. The V gene is TRBV29-1, the J gene TRBJ1-1; D is possibly TRBD1 (5 bases). The V gene lost 1 base and the J gene lost 0 bases, with 9 bases spanning the gap. Germline CDR1 and CDR2: SQVTM and ANQGSEA. This CDR3 is built from 14 residues. Full variable domain (remainder filled in from reference TRBV29-1 and TRBJ1-1): SAVISQKPSRDICQRGTSLTIQCQVDSQVTMMFWYRQQPGQSLTLIATANQGSEATYESGFVIDKFPISRPNLTFSTLTVSNMSPEDSSIYLCSVEVRGVNTEAFFGQGTRLTVV.

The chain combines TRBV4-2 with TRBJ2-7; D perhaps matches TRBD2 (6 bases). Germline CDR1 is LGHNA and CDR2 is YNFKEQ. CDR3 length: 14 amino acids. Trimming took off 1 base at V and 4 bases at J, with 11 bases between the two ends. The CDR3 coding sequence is TGTGCCAGCAGCCAAGGGGACTCTGGTTACGAGCAGTACTTC. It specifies CASSQGDSGYEQYF.

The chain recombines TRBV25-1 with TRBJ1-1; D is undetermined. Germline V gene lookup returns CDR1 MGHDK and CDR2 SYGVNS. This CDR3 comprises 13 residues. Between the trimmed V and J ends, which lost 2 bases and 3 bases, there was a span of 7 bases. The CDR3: CASSEPGYTEAFF. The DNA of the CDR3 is TGTGCCAGCAGTGAACCAGGCTACACTGAAGCTTTCTTT.

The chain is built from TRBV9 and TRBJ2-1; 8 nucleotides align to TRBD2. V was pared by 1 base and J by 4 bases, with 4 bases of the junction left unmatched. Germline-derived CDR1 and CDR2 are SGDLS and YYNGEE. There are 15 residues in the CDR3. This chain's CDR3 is CASSVIAGRYNEQFF. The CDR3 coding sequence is TGTGCCAGCAGCGTAATAGCGGGAAGGTACAATGAGCAGTTCTTC.

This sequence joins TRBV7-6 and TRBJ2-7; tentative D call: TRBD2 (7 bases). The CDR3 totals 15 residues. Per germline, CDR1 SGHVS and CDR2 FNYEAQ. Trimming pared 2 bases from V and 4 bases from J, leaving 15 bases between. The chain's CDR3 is CASSLRGGIGYEQYF. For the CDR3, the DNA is TGTGCCAGCAGCTTAAGGGGGGGGATCGGGTACGAGCAGTACTTC.

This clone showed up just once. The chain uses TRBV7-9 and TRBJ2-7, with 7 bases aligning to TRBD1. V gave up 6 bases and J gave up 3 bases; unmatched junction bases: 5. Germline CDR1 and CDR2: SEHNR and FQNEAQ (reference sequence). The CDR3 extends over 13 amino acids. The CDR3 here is CASSSDRVYEQYF. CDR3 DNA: TGTGCCAGCAGTTCCGACAGGGTCTACGAGCAGTACTTC.

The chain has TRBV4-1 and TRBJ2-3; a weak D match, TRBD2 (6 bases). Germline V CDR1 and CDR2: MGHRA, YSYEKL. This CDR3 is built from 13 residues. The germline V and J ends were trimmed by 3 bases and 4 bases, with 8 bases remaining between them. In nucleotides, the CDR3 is TGCGCCAGCAGCCACGAGCGGGCAGATACGCAGTATTTT. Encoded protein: CASSHERADTQYF.

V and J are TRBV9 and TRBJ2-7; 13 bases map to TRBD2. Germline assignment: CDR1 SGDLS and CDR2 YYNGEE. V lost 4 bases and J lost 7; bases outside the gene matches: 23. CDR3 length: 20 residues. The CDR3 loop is CASSPHPGLAGSATPGEQYF. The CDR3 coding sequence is TGTGCCAGCAGCCCCCACCCGGGACTAGCGGGATCCGCAACTCCTGGGGAGCAGTACTTC.

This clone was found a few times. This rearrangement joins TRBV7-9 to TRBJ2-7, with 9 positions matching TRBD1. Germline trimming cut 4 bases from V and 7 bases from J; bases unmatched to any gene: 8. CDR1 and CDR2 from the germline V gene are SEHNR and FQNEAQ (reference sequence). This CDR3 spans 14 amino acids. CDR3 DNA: TGTGCCAGCAGCTGGGGGACAGGGCCAGGGGAGCAGTACTTC. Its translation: CASSWGTGPGEQYF. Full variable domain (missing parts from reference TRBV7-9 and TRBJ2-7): DTGVSQNPRHKITKRGQNVTFRCDPISEHNRLYWYRQTLGQGPEFLTYFQNEAQLEKSRLLSDRFSAERPKGSFSTLEIQRTEQGDSAMYLCASSWGTGPGEQYFGPGTRLTVT.

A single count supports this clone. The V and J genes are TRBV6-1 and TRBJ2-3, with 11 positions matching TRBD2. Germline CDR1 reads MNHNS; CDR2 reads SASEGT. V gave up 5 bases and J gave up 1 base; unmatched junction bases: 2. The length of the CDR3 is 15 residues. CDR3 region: CASSLGLAGTDTQYF. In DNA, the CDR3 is TGTGCCAGCAGTTTGGGACTAGCGGGCACAGATACGCAGTATTTT.

Here the CDR3 reads CASSESGLNQPQHF. For the CDR3, the DNA is TGTGCCAGCAGTGAATCAGGTTTGAATCAGCCCCAGCATTTT. V and J are TRBV6-1 and TRBJ1-5; D gene uncertain. This CDR3 comprises 14 residues. The germline V gene has CDR1 MNHNS and CDR2 SASEGT. V was shortened by 2 bases and J by 4 bases, with 9 bases between the two germline ends.

The CDR3 region is CASSQSGQGAPVIHGYTF. CDR3 bases: TGTGCCAGCAGCCAATCTGGGCAGGGGGCGCCGGTTATCCATGGCTACACCTTC. V and J are TRBV16 and TRBJ1-2, with 8 nucleotides matching TRBD1. The CDR3 covers 18 residues. CDR1 is KGHSY, CDR2 FQNENV, per germline. V shed 0 bases and J 6 bases; nucleotides not matched to a gene: 15. Variable domain in full (rest from reference TRBV16 and TRBJ1-2): GEEVAQTPKHLVRGEGQKAKLYCAPIKGHSYVFWYQQVLKNEFKFLISFQNENVFDETGMPKERFSAKCLPNSPCSLEIQATKLEDSAVYFCASSQSGQGAPVIHGYTFGSGTRLTVV.

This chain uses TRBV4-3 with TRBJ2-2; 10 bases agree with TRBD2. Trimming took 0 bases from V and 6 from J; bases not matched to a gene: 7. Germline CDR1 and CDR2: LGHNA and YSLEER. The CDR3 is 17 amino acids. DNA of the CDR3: TGCGCCAGCAGCCAAGATCGAAGCGGGGGGGCCGCCGGGGAGCTGTTTTTT. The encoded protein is CASSQDRSGGAAGELFF.

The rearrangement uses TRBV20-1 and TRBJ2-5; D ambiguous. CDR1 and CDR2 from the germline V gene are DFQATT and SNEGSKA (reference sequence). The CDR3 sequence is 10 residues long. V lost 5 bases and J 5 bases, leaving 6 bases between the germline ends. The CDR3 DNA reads TGCAGTGCTCTCTTGGAGACCCAGTACTTC. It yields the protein CSALLETQYF.

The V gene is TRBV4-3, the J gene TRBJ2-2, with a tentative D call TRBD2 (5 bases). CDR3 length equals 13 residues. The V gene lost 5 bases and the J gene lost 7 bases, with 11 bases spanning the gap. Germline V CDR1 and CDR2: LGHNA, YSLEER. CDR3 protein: CASSGSLGGELFF. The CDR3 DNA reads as TGCGCCAGCAGCGGGAGCTTAGGCGGGGAGCTGTTTTTT.

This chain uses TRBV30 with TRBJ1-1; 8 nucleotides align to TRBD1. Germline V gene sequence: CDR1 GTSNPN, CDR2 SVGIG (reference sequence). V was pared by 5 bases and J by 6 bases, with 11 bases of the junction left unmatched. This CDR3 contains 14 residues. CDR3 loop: CAWGQDRAIAEAFF. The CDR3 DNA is TGTGCCTGGGGACAGGACAGGGCGATCGCTGAAGCTTTCTTT.

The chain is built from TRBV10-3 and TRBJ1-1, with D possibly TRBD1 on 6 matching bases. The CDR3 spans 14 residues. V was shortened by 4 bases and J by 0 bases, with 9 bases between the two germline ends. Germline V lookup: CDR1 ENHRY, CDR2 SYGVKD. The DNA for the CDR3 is TGTGCCATCAGTGGGACAGAGATGAACACTGAAGCTTTCTTT. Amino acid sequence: CAISGTEMNTEAFF.

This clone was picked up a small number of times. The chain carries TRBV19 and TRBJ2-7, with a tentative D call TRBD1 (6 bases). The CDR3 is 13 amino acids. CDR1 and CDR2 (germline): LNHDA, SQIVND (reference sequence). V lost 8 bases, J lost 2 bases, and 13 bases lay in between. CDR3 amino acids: CASARQATYEQYF. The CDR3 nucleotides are TGTGCCAGTGCCAGACAGGCCACCTACGAGCAGTACTTC.